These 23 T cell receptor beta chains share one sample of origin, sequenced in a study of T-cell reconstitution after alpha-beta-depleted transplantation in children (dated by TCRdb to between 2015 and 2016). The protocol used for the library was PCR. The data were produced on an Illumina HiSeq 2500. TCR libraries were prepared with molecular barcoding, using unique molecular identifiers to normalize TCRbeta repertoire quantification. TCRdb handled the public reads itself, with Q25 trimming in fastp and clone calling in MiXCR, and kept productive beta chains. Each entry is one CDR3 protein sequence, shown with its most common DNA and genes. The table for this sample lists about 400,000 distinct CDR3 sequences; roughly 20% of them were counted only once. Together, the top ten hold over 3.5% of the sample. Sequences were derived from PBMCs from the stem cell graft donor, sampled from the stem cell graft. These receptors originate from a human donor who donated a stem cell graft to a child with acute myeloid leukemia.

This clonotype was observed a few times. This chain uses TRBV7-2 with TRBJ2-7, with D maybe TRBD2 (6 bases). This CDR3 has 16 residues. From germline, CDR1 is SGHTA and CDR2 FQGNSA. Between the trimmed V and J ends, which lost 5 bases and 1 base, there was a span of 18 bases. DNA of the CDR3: TGTGCCAGCAGCCCCAGCGGTGTGCGGGGATCCTACGAGCAGTACTTC. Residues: CASSPSGVRGSYEQYF.

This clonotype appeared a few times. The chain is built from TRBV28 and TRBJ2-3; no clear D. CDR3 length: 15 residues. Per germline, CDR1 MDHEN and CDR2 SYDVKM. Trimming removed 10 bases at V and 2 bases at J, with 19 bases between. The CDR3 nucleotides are TGTGCCACCAACTCCCGTGAGGATTACACAGATACGCAGTATTTT. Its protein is CATNSREDYTDTQYF.

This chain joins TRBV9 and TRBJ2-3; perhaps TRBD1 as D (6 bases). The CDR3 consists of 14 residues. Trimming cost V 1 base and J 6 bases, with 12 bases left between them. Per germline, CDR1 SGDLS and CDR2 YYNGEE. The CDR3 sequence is CASSVYHREDTQYF. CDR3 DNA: TGTGCCAGCAGCGTATACCACAGGGAGGATACGCAGTATTTT.

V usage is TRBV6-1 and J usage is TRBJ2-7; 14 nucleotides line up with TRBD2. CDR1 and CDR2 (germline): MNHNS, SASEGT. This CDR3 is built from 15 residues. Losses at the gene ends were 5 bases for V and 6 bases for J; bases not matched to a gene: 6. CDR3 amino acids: CASSPPTSGRVEQYF. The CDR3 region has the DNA TGTGCCAGCAGTCCACCGACTAGCGGGAGGGTCGAGCAGTACTTC.

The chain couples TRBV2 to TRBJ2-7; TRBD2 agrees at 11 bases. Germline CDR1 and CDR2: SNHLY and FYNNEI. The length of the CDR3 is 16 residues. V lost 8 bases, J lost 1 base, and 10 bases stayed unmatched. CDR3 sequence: CASGSGRASGSYEQYF. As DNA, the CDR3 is TGTGCCAGCGGTAGCGGGAGGGCCAGTGGTTCCTACGAGCAGTACTTC.

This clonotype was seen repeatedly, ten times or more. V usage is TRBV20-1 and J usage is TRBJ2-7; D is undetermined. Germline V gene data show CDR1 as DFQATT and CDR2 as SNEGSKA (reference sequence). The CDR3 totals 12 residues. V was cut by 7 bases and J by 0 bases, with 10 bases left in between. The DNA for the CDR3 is TGCAGTGTTGAGCTATCCTCCTACGAGCAGTACTTC. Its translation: CSVELSSYEQYF.

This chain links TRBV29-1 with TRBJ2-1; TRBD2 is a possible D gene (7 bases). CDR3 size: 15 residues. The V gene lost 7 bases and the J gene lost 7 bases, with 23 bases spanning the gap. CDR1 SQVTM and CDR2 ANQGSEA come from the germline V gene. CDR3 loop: CSAEGGVAVENEQFF. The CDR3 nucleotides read TGCAGCGCTGAGGGGGGGGTTGCGGTAGAGAATGAGCAGTTCTTC.

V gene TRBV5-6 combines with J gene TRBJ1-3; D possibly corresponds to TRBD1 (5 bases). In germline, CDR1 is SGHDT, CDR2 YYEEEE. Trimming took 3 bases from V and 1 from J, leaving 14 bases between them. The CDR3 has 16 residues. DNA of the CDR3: TGTGCCAGCAGCTCGCTCGAAGGGGCATCTGGAAACACCATATATTTT. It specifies CASSSLEGASGNTIYF. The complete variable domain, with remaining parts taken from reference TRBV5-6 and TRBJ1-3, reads DAGVTQSPTHLIKTRGQQVTLRCSPKSGHDTVSWYQQALGQGPQFIFQYYEEEERQRGNFPDRFSGHQFPNYSSELNVNALLLGDSALYLCASSSLEGASGNTIYFGEGSWLTVV.

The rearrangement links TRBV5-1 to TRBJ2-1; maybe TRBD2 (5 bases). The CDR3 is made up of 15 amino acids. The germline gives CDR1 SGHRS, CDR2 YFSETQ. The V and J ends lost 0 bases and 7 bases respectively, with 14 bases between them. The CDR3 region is CASSLVLRDGNEQFF. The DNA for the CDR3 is TGCGCCAGCAGCTTGGTACTCCGGGATGGGAATGAGCAGTTCTTC. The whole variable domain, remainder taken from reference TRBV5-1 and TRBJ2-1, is KAGVTQTPRYLIKTRGQQVTLSCSPISGHRSVSWYQQTPGQGLQFLFEYFSETQRNKGNFPGRFSGRQFSNSRSEMNVSTLELGDSALYLCASSLVLRDGNEQFFGPGTRLTVL.

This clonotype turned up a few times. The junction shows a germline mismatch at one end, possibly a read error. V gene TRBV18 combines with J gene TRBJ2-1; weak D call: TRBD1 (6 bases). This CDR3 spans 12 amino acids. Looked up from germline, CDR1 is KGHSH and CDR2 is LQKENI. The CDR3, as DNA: TGTGCCAGCTCCCCCCGAGGACAGCGCGAAGCCTTC. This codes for CASSPRGQREAF.

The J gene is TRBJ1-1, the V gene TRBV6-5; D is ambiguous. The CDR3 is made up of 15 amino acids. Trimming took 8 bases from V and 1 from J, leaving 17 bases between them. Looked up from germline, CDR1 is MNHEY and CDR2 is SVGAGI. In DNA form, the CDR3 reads TGTGCCAGCGAGTTAGAGGGTGGCGCGAACACTGAAGCTTTCTTT. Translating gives CASELEGGANTEAFF.

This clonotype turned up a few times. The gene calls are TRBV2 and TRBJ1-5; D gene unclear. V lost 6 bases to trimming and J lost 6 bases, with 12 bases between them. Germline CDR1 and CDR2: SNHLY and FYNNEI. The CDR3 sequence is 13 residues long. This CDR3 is CASRTQPSQPQHF. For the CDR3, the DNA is TGTGCCAGCAGGACCCAGCCCAGTCAGCCCCAGCATTTT.

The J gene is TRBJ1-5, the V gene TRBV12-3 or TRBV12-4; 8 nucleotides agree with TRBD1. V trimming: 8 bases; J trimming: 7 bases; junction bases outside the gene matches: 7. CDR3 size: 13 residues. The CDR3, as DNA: TGTGCCAGCCACAGGGGGGGCGGACAGCCCCAGCATTTT. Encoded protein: CASHRGGGQPQHF.

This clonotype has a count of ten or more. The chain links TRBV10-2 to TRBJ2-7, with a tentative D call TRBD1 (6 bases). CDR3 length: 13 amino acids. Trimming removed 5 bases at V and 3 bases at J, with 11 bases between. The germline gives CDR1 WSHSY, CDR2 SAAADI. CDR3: CASSLDSYYEQYF. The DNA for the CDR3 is TGCGCCAGCAGTTTGGACAGTTACTACGAGCAGTACTTC.

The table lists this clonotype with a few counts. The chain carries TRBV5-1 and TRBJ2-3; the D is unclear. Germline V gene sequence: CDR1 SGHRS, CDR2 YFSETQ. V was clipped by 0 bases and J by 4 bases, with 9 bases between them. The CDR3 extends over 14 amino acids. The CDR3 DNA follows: TGCGCCAGCAGCTTGGTCCAGGTCTCAGATACGCAGTATTTT. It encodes CASSLVQVSDTQYF.

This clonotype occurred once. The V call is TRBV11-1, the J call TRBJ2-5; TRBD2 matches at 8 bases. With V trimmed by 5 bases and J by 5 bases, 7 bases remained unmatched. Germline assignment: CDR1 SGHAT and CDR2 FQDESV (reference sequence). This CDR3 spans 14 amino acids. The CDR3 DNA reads TGTGCCAGCAGCCTAAGCGGGAGTGGGGAGACCCAGTACTTC. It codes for CASSLSGSGETQYF. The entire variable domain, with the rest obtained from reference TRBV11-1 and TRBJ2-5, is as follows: EAEVAQSPRYKITEKSQAVAFWCDPISGHATLYWYRQILGQGPELLVQFQDESVVDDSQLPKDRFSAERLKGVDSTLKIQPAELGDSAMYLCASSLSGSGETQYFGPGTRLLVL.

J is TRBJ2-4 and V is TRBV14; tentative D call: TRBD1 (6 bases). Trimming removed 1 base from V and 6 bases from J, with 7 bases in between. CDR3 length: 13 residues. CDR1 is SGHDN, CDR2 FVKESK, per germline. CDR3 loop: CASSQGTVNIQYF. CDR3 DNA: TGTGCCAGCAGCCAAGGGACAGTAAACATTCAGTACTTC.

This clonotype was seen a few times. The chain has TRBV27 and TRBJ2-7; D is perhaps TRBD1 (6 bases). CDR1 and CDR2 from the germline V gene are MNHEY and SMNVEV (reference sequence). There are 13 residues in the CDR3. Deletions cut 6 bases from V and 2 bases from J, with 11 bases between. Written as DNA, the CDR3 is TGTGCCAGCAGCGGAGAGGGGGCCTACGAGCAGTACTTC. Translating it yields CASSGEGAYEQYF.

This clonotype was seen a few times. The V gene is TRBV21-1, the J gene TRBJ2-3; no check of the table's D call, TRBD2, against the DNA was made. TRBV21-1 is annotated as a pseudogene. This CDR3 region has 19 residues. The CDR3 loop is CASSKAESGRPLGADTQYF. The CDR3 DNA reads TGTGCCAGCAGCAAAGCAGAAAGCGGGAGGCCGCTAGGCGCAGATACGCAGTATTTT.

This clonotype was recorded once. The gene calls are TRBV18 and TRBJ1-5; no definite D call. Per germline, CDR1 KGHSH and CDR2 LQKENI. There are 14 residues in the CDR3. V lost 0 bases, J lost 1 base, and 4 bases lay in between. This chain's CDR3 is CASSPPNSNQPQHF. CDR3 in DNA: TGTGCCAGCTCACCACCGAACAGCAATCAGCCCCAGCATTTT.

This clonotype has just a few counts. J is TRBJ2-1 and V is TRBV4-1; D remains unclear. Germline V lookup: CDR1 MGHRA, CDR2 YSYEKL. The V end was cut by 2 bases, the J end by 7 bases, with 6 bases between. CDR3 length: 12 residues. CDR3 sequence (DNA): TGCGCCAGCAGCCAAATGGTAAATGAGCAGTTCTTC. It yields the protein CASSQMVNEQFF.

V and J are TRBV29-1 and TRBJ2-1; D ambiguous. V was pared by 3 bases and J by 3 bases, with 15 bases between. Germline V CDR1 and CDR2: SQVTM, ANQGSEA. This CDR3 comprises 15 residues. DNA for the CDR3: TGCAGCGTTGATCAACCGGATGGGCTCTACAATGAGCAGTTCTTC. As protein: CSVDQPDGLYNEQFF.

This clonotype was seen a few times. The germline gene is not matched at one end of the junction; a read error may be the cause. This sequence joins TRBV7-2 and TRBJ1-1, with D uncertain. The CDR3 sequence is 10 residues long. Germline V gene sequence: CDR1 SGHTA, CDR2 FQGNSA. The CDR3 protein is CASSETTSDF. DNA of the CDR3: TGTGCCAGCAGCGAGACTACAAGCGACTTT.